Sequencing of this T cell receptor beta chain was carried out in a study of CD8 T cells in ankylosing spondylitis. The germline gives CDR1 MNHEY, CDR2 SVGAGI. Trimming cost V 2 bases and J 2 bases, with 19 bases left between them. This CDR3 comprises 17 residues. TCRdb re-called the 5' RACE reads with MiXCR, one entry per CDR3 protein. The sample yields around 120,000 distinct CDR3 sequences, roughly 13% seen once. The sequence came from a female donor with ankylosing spondylitis or in good health (not recorded which). Sample: blood, either unsorted or a sorted T cell fraction (not recorded which). The J gene is TRBJ2-7, the V gene TRBV6-5; the D call may be TRBD1 or TRBD2 (5 bases each). The CDR3 sequence: CASSYQTDGPGPYEQYF. The CDR3, as DNA: TGTGCCAGCAGTTACCAGACCGACGGCCCGGGGCCCTACGAGCAGTACTTC.